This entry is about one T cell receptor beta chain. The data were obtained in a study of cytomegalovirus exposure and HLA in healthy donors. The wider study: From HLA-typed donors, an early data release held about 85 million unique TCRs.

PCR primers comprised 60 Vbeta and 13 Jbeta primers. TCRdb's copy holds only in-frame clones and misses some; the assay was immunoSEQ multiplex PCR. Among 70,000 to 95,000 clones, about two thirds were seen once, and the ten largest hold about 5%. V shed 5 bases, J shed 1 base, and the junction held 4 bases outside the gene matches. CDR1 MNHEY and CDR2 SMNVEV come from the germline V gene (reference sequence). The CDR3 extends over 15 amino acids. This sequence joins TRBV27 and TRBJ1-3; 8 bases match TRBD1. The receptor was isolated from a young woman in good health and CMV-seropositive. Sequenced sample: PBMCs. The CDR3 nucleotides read TGTGCCAGCAGTATCCAGGGGGCGTCTGGAAACACCATATATTTT. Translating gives CASSIQGASGNTIYF.